This T cell receptor beta chain was captured in a study of T-cell memory formation after mild COVID-19. Constant-segment primers served in 5'RACE that generated TCR alpha and TCR beta cDNA libraries bearing sample barcodes and UMIs. TCRdb passed the 5' RACE reads through MiXCR, listing each CDR3 protein once. This table holds hundreds of thousands of distinct CDR3 sequences, 16% found once. This clonotype was picked up a small number of times. Its antigen remains unknown. The V gene's germline CDR1 is LGHNA and CDR2 YNFKEQ. This CDR3 has 15 residues. V dropped 1 base and J dropped 9 bases, with 16 bases sitting between them. Overall study findings and caveats: For second-wave clones that peaked at day 37, SARS-CoV-2 specificity went unverified. CD4/CD8 balance held among clones contracting day 15 to 85, and later expanders leaned CD4+.

Sequencing was done on a sample of PBMCs or a T cell subset sorted from them (not recorded which). The genes are TRBV4-2 and TRBJ2-1; D is possibly TRBD1 (6 bases). The sequence was collected from a man aged 18 to 29 who had mild COVID-19 (a few samples of this study predate the infection). Cell type and time point are not known. The CDR3 DNA sequence: TGTGCCAGCAGCCAAGTGAGCCAGGGGTATAGTGAGCAGTTCTTC. Translated, it gives CASSQVSQGYSEQFF.